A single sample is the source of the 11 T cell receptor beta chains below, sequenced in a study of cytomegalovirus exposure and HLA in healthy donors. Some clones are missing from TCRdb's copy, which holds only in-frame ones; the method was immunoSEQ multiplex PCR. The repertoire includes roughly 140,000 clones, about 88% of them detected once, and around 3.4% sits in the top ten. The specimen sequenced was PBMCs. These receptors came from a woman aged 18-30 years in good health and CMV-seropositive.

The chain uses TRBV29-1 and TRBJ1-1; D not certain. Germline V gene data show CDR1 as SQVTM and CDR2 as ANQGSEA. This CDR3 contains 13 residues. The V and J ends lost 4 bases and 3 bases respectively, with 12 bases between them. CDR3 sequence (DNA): TGCAGCGTTGGTAGAGTTCGTGACACTGAAGCTTTCTTT. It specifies CSVGRVRDTEAFF.

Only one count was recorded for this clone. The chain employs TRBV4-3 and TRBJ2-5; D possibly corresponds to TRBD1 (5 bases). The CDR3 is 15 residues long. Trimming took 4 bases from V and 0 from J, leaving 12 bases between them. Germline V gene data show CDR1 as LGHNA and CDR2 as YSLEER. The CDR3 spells CASSRVAGYQETQYF. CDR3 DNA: TGCGCCAGCAGCCGGGTAGCAGGGTACCAAGAGACCCAGTACTTC.

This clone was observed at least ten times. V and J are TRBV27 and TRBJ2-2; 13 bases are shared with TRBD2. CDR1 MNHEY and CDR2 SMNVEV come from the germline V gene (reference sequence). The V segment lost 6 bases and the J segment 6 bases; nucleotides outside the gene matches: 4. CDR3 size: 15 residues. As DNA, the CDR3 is TGTGCCAGCAGCCTCGGACTAGCGGGAGCCGGGGAGCTGTTTTTT. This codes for CASSLGLAGAGELFF.

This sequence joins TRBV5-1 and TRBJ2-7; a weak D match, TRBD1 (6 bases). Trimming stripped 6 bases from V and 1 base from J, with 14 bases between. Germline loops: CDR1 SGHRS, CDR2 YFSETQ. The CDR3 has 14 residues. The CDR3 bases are TGCGCCAGCACCGCAGGGGCTTCTTCCTACGAGCAGTACTTC. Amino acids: CASTAGASSYEQYF.

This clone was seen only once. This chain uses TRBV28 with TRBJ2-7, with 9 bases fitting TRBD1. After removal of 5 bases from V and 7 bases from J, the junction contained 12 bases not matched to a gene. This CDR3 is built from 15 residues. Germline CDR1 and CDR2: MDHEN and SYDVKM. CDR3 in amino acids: CASSPRDRAPKEQYF. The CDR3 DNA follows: TGTGCCAGCAGTCCCCGGGACAGGGCCCCTAAGGAGCAGTACTTC.

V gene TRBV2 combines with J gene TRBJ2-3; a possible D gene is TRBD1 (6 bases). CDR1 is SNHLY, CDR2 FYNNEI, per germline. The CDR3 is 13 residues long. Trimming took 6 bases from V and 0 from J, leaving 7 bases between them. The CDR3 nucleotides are TGTGCCAGCAGGGGGACAAGCACAGATACGCAGTATTTT. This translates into CASRGTSTDTQYF. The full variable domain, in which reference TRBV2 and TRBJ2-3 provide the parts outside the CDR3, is EPEVTQTPSHQVTQMGQEVILRCVPISNHLYFYWYRQILGQKVEFLVSFYNNEISEKSEIFDDQFSVERPDGSNFTLKIRSTKLEDSAMYFCASRGTSTDTQYFGPGTRLTVL.

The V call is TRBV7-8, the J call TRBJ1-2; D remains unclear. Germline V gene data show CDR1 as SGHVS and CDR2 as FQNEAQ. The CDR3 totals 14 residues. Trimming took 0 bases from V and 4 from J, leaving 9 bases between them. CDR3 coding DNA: TGTGCCAGCAGCTTAGCTAAGGCGGGCTATGGCTACACCTTC. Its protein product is CASSLAKAGYGYTF. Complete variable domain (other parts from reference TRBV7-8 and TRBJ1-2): GAGVSQSPRYKVAKRGQDVALRCDPISGHVSLFWYQQALGQGPEFLTYFQNEAQLDKSGLPSDRFFAERPEGSVSTLKIQRTQQEDSAVYLCASSLAKAGYGYTFGSGTRLTVV.

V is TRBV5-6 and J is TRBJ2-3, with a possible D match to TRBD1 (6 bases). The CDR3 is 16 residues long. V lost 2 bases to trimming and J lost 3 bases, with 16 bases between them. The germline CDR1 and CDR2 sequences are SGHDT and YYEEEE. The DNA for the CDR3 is TGTGCCAGCAGCTTCCGTGGGACCAGGGGAACAGATACGCAGTATTTT. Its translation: CASSFRGTRGTDTQYF.

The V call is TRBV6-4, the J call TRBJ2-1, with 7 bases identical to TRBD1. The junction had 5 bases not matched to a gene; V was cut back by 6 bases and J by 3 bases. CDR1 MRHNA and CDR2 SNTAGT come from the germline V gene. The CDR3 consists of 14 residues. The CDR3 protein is CASSQDRVYNEQFF. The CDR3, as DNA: TGTGCCAGCAGCCAAGACAGGGTCTACAATGAGCAGTTCTTC.

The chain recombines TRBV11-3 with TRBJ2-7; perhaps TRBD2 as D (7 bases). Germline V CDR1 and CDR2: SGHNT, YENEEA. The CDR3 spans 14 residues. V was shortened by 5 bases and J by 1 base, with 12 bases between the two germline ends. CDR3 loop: CASSLRGGSYEQYF. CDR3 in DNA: TGTGCCAGCAGCCTTAGGGGGGGTTCCTACGAGCAGTACTTC.

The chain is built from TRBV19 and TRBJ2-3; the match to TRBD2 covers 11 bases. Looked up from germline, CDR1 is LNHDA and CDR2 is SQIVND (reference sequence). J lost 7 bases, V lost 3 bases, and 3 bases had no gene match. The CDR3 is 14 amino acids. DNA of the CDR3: TGTGCCAGTAGTATCGGGACTAGCGGAAATACGCAGTATTTT. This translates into CASSIGTSGNTQYF.